These 3 T cell receptor beta chains originate from one sample sequenced in a study of cytomegalovirus exposure and HLA in healthy donors. Amplification used 60 Vbeta primers and 13 Jbeta primers. Assay used: immunoSEQ multiplex PCR; TCRdb lists only in-frame clones, some missing. The table lists fewer than 150,000 clones, 60% to 80% of them singletons. Sequenced input: PBMCs. These receptors all come from a male donor in good health and CMV-seronegative.

The chain links TRBV6-5 to TRBJ1-1; D is unresolved. This CDR3 contains 12 residues. Per germline, CDR1 MNHEY and CDR2 SVGAGI. Trimming pared 6 bases from V and 2 bases from J, leaving 7 bases between. The CDR3 DNA reads as TGTGCCAGCAGGGAGGGCAACACTGAAGCTTTCTTT. Encoded protein: CASREGNTEAFF.

V is TRBV18 and J is TRBJ2-1; 8 bases line up with TRBD1. The CDR3 loop spans 12 amino acids. The V segment lost 6 bases and the J segment 12 bases; nucleotides outside the gene matches: 7. Germline CDR1 and CDR2: KGHSH and LQKENI. CDR3 residues: CASSPDRVGQFF. The CDR3 DNA sequence: TGTGCCAGCTCGCCGGACAGGGTGGGGCAGTTCTTC.

This clone was recorded a few times. The CDR3 reads CASSLVGGYEQYF. CDR3 nucleotides: TGTGCCAGCAGCTTAGTAGGGGGCTACGAGCAGTACTTC. The V call is TRBV7-2, the J call TRBJ2-7, with a weak D call TRBD1 (6 bases). V dropped 1 base and J dropped 3 bases, with 7 bases sitting between them. Germline CDR1 reads SGHTA; CDR2 reads FQGNSA. The CDR3 loop spans 13 amino acids.